Listed below are T cell receptor beta chains from one sample, sequenced in a study of identical twins. MiXCR was run by TCRdb on the 5' RACE reads, yielding one entry per CDR3 protein. The sample contains hundreds of thousands of distinct CDR3 sequences, about 20% of which appear only once. The data also belong to a second study, concerning T cells expressing NK-cell markers.

The sample comprised PBMCs. The receptor set was obtained from a woman aged 18-29 years in good health. CDR3s include the opening cysteine and the closing phenylalanine or tryptophan. The D gene is left open where the match is weak. Rows give clone size only sometimes, using once, few, many, or a class for an expanded clone.

V gene	J gene	clone size	D gene	CDR3 protein	CDR3 DNA
TRBV3-1	TRBJ2-7	NA	TRBD1	CASSRTGNSHEQYF	TGTGCCAGCAGCCGGACAGGGAATTCCCACGAGCAGTACTTC
TRBV6-5	TRBJ2-1	few	NA	CASSLGDFGVEQFF	TGTGCCAGCAGTTTGGGCGATTTCGGGGTCGAGCAGTTCTTC
TRBV12-3/TRBV12-4	TRBJ1-5	NA	NA	CASSLTGGQPQHF	TGTGCCAGCAGTTTGACAGGAGGGCAGCCCCAGCATTTT
TRBV20-1	TRBJ2-7	NA	NA	CSLWGERDEQYF	TGCAGTCTATGGGGGGAAAGGGACGAGCAGTACTTC
TRBV20-1	TRBJ2-7	NA	NA	CSATPSYEQYF	TGCAGTGCTACCCCCTCCTACGAGCAGTACTTC
TRBV7-2	TRBJ1-6	NA	NA	CASSFHPPALHF	TGTGCCAGCAGCTTCCACCCCCCAGCCCTCCACTTT
TRBV6-5	TRBJ2-5	few	NA	CASSYGGVLQETQYF	TGTGCCAGCAGTTACGGGGGAGTCCTACAAGAGACCCAGTACTTC
TRBV7-9	TRBJ2-1	NA	NA	CASSFSARGYNEQFF	TGTGCCAGCAGCTTTTCAGCTCGGGGCTACAATGAGCAGTTCTTC
TRBV4-1	TRBJ1-5	few	NA	CASSQDGGPRFSNQPQHF	TGCGCCAGCAGCCAAGATGGGGGGCCGCGCTTTAGCAATCAGCCCCAGCATTTT
TRBV6-1	TRBJ2-7	NA	TRBD2	CASTKGTGTSVYEQYF	TGTGCCAGCACCAAGGGCACAGGGACTAGTGTCTACGAGCAGTACTTC
TRBV24-1	TRBJ2-3	NA	NA	CATRDRDCEDTQYF	TGTGCCACCAGAGACAGGGACTGTGAAGATACGCAGTATTTT
TRBV7-8	TRBJ2-1	few	NA	CASSSVGGRRNEQFF	TGTGCCAGCAGCTCCGTCGGCGGGCGCCGCAATGAGCAGTTCTTC
TRBV12-3/TRBV12-4	TRBJ2-5	few	NA	CASSFGPGETQYF	TGTGCCAGCAGTTTTGGGCCCGGGGAGACCCAGTACTTC
TRBV9	TRBJ1-6	few	NA	CASSGTGGNSPLHF	TGTGCCAGCAGCGGGACGGGGGGCAATTCACCCCTCCACTTT
TRBV9	TRBJ2-7	NA	NA	CASSVEPGQSSYEQYF	TGTGCCAGCAGCGTCGAGCCGGGACAAAGCTCCTACGAGCAGTACTTC
TRBV12-3/TRBV12-4	TRBJ2-2	NA	NA	CASSLKGGTGELFF	TGTGCCAGCAGTTTAAAAGGGGGGACCGGGGAGCTGTTTTTT
TRBV3-1	TRBJ2-7	once	TRBD1	CASSNRGRAYEQYF	TGTGCCAGCAGCAACAGGGGGCGAGCCTACGAGCAGTACTTC
TRBV12-3/TRBV12-4	TRBJ2-5	NA	NA	CASSSDTKFQETQYF	TGTGCCAGCAGTTCAGATACTAAATTCCAAGAGACCCAGTACTTC